Presented here are 28 T cell receptor beta chains from one specimen sequenced in a study of CD8+CD57+ T cells in acquired aplastic anemia. Genomic DNA served as template for TCR beta VDJ and CDR3 profiling. Using its own MiXCR run on the reads, TCRdb lists one record per CDR3 protein. The data show approximately 130,000 distinct CDR3 sequences, less than 45% seen once. The sequencing sample was made of sorted CD4+, CD8+, or CD8+CD57+ T cells (not recorded which) from PBMCs. The source of these receptors is a human donor in good health, serving as a control.

Turning to this clonotype: The junction departs from the called germline gene at one end, perhaps through a read error. The chain combines TRBV4-3 with TRBJ1-2; D unresolved. Looked up from germline, CDR1 is LGHNA and CDR2 is YSLEER. The CDR3 extends over 14 amino acids. The CDR3 DNA sequence: TGCGCCAGCAACCAAGTCCGGGAATCCTATGGCTACACCTTC. Translating it yields CASNQVRESYGYTF.

Concerning this clonotype: Given the absence of the conserved phenylalanine or tryptophan at the CDR3 end, a read error is likely. The chain carries TRBV20-1 and TRBJ2-5; no reliable D call. V lost 0 bases to trimming and J lost 3 bases, with 17 bases between them. This CDR3 spans 16 amino acids. Germline CDR1 is DFQATT and CDR2 is SNEGSKA (reference sequence). CDR3 sequence: CSARDDRRIPKETQYL. CDR3 DNA sequence: TGCAGTGCTAGAGATGATAGGCGGATACCTAAAGAGACCCAGTACCTC.

Many counts were recorded for this clonotype. The V and J genes are TRBV9 and TRBJ1-2, with TRBD1 identical over 7 bases. With 0 bases clipped from V and 4 bases from J, the junction kept 6 bases outside the gene matches. From germline, CDR1 is SGDLS and CDR2 YYNGEE. This CDR3 contains 15 residues. CDR3 sequence (DNA): TGTGCCAGCAGCGTAGCGGGCAGGGGGATCTATGGCTACACCTTC. This translates into CASSVAGRGIYGYTF.

This clonotype occurred many times. The chain combines TRBV5-1 with TRBJ2-1, with a possible D match to TRBD2 (5 bases). Germline values: CDR1 SGHRS, CDR2 YFSETQ. This CDR3 comprises 11 residues. V was trimmed by 4 bases and J by 15 bases, leaving 14 bases between them. This CDR3 reads CASSPDRERFF. CDR3 DNA sequence: TGCGCCAGCAGCCCCGACCGGGAAAGGTTCTTC.

The J gene is TRBJ2-2, the V gene TRBV4-2; 9 bases line up with TRBD1. Germline V lookup: CDR1 LGHNA, CDR2 YNFKEQ. This CDR3 is built from 17 residues. The J segment lost 7 bases and the V segment lost 1 base, leaving 10 bases of the junction unmatched. The CDR3 DNA reads as TGTGCCAGCAGCCAAGGGGCCCCACAGGGGGCGGGCGGGGAGCTGTTTTTT. It is translated as CASSQGAPQGAGGELFF.

This rearrangement joins TRBV10-3 to TRBJ2-7; D possibly corresponds to TRBD1 (6 bases). Germline loops: CDR1 ENHRY, CDR2 SYGVKD. Trimming took 8 bases from V and 2 from J, leaving 13 bases between them. The CDR3 sequence is 13 residues long. The CDR3 reads CAIGVGQAYEQYF. CDR3 nucleotide sequence: TGTGCCATCGGGGTGGGACAAGCCTACGAGCAGTACTTC.

The table lists this clonotype with a few counts. The rearrangement links TRBV19 to TRBJ2-7, with a tentative D call TRBD1 (6 bases). Germline values: CDR1 LNHDA, CDR2 SQIVND (reference sequence). The CDR3 length is 15 residues. V was cut by 4 bases and J by 0 bases, with 13 bases left in between. CDR3 residues: CASSTTGTPSYEQYF. The CDR3 bases are TGTGCCAGTAGTACTACCGGGACACCCTCCTACGAGCAGTACTTC.

About this clonotype itself: The conserved phenylalanine or tryptophan normally closing the CDR3 is absent here, so this likely arose from a read error. This chain uses TRBV18 with TRBJ1-1; no clear D gene. Trimming took 2 bases from V and 2 from J, leaving 9 bases between them. Germline lookup yields CDR1 KGHSH and CDR2 LQKENI. The CDR3 is made up of 14 amino acids. The DNA of the CDR3 is TGTGCCAGCTCACCATGGGAGTTTAACACTGAAGCTTTCCTT. This sequence encodes CASSPWEFNTEAFL.

CDR3 coding DNA: TGCGCCAGCAGCTTGGAGCAGGGGTCTATCTACGAGCAGTACTTC. This codes for CASSLEQGSIYEQYF. The chain is built from TRBV5-1 and TRBJ2-7, with D maybe TRBD1 (6 bases). Germline lookup yields CDR1 SGHRS and CDR2 YFSETQ. The length of the CDR3 is 15 residues. V lost 0 bases to trimming and J lost 3 bases, with 13 bases between them.

This clonotype was recorded at least ten times. The J gene is TRBJ2-3, the V gene TRBV19, with 10 nucleotides matching TRBD2. The CDR3 spans 17 residues. Per germline, CDR1 LNHDA and CDR2 SQIVND (reference sequence). The V gene end was trimmed by 1 base and the J gene end by 2 bases; junction bases not matched to a gene: 6. The CDR3 region has the DNA TGTGCCAGTAGTATAGGGTTAGCGGGGGGAAACACAGATACGCAGTATTTT. This codes for CASSIGLAGGNTDTQYF.

The chain joins TRBV5-1 to TRBJ2-3; TRBD2 matches at 11 bases. CDR3 size: 16 residues. With 0 bases clipped from V and 2 bases from J, the junction kept 2 bases outside the gene matches. Germline assignment: CDR1 SGHRS and CDR2 YFSETQ. Written as DNA, the CDR3 is TGCGCCAGCAGCTTGGGACTAGCGGGAAACACAGATACGCAGTATTTT. Translation: CASSLGLAGNTDTQYF.

This clonotype is categorized as medium-sized. This chain joins TRBV24-1 and TRBJ1-1; D might be TRBD1 (5 bases). The CDR3 contains 13 residues. Trimming shortened V by 5 bases and J by 4 bases, and 10 bases separated the two germline ends. The germline CDR1 and CDR2 sequences are KGHDR and SFDVKD. CDR3 DNA: TGTGCCACCAGTGGGGGCATCGGCACTGAAGCTTTCTTT. This gives the protein CATSGGIGTEAFF.

Worth noting for this clonotype: A clone one base away is much larger, so this may be a read error. V gene TRBV5-1 combines with J gene TRBJ2-6; maybe TRBD1 (5 bases). The CDR3 contains 15 residues. Germline loops: CDR1 SGHRS, CDR2 YFSETQ. In DNA form, the CDR3 reads TGCGCCAGCAGCTTATACAGCTCTGGGGCCAACGTCCTGGCTTTC. Amino acids: CASSLYSSGANVLAF. The full variable domain, rest sourced from reference TRBV5-1 and TRBJ2-6, is KAGVTQTPRYLIKTRGQQVTLSCSPISGHRSVSWYQQTPGQGLQFLFEYFSETQRNKGNFPGRFSGRQFSNSRSEMNVSTLELGDSALYLCASSLYSSGANVLAFGAGSRLTVL.

Turning to this clonotype: Sequence at one end of the junction differs from germline and may be a read error. The CDR3 region is CATSGNYW. CDR3 sequence (DNA): TGTGCCACCAGCGGGAATTACTGG. This chain links TRBV15 with TRBJ2-7; no definite D call. Germline V lookup: CDR1 LNHNV, CDR2 YYDKDF (reference sequence). The CDR3 length is 8 residues.

Many counts were recorded for this clonotype. This chain links TRBV2 with TRBJ1-4; D is uncertain. Trimming removed 8 bases from V and 7 bases from J, with 14 bases in between. The germline gives CDR1 SNHLY, CDR2 FYNNEI. The CDR3 loop spans 13 amino acids. CDR3 loop: CASAKEISEKLFF. CDR3 nucleotide sequence: TGTGCCAGCGCGAAGGAGATAAGTGAAAAACTGTTTTTT.

CDR3 protein: CASSARDSGNQPQHF. The DNA of the CDR3 is TGTGCCAGCAGTGCCCGGGACTCAGGCAATCAGCCCCAGCATTTT. The chain recombines TRBV12-3 or TRBV12-4 with TRBJ1-5; perhaps TRBD1 as D (5 bases). Trimming shortened V by 5 bases and J by 2 bases, and 13 bases separated the two germline ends. This CDR3 comprises 15 residues.

The rearrangement joins TRBV10-3 to TRBJ2-7; D tentatively reads TRBD1 or TRBD2 (5 bases each). CDR1 and CDR2 (germline): ENHRY, SYGVKD. Trimming shortened V by 8 bases and J by 7 bases, and 18 bases separated the two germline ends. This CDR3 has 13 amino acids. CDR3 in DNA: TGTGCCATCGGAGAGCTGACAGCGGCGGAGCAGTACTTC. Protein product: CAIGELTAAEQYF.

This clonotype was counted ten times or more. The CDR3 loop is CASSQPTAFGGYTF. For the CDR3, the DNA is TGTGCCAGCAGCCAACCTACAGCATTCGGGGGCTACACCTTC. The gene calls are TRBV4-2 and TRBJ1-2; the D is unclear. V lost 2 bases to trimming and J lost 8 bases, with 15 bases between them. Germline loops: CDR1 LGHNA, CDR2 YNFKEQ. The CDR3 consists of 14 residues.

The V call is TRBV7-8, the J call TRBJ2-3; D assignment may be TRBD1 or TRBD2 (6 bases each). Trimming cost V 3 bases and J 5 bases, with 21 bases left between them. This CDR3 region has 17 residues. From germline, CDR1 is SGHVS and CDR2 FQNEAQ. For the CDR3, the DNA is TGTGCCAGCAGCTTGAGTTTAGGGGGTCCCGGGGGAGATACGCAGTATTTT. This codes for CASSLSLGGPGGDTQYF.

The rearrangement uses TRBV6-5 and TRBJ2-2; no definite D call. The CDR3 loop spans 14 amino acids. V was cut by 0 bases and J by 2 bases, with 4 bases left in between. The germline V gene has CDR1 MNHEY and CDR2 SVGAGI. The CDR3 is CASSYSGNTGELFF. The CDR3 DNA is TGTGCCAGCAGTTACTCGGGTAACACCGGGGAGCTGTTTTTT.

This clonotype was seen a handful of times. This chain uses TRBV10-3 with TRBJ2-7; 11 bases fit TRBD2. Germline V gene sequence: CDR1 ENHRY, CDR2 SYGVKD. The CDR3 is 14 residues long. After removal of 9 bases from V and 5 bases from J, the junction contained 9 bases not matched to a gene. This CDR3 reads CAISTPSGGHEQYF. Written as DNA, the CDR3 is TGTGCCATATCCACTCCTAGCGGGGGGCACGAGCAGTACTTC.

Many counts were recorded for this clonotype. This chain links TRBV20-1 with TRBJ2-1; TRBD2 might be the D (6 bases). V dropped 6 bases and J dropped 4 bases, with 19 bases sitting between them. The CDR3 loop spans 15 amino acids. Germline-derived CDR1 and CDR2 are DFQATT and SNEGSKA (reference sequence). The CDR3 here is CSAGRGGNVYNEQFF. The CDR3 coding sequence is TGCAGTGCGGGACGGGGCGGGAATGTATACAATGAGCAGTTCTTC.

The chain has TRBV6-1 and TRBJ1-6; D not certain. Between the trimmed V and J ends, which lost 6 bases and 8 bases, there was a span of 8 bases. The CDR3 loop spans 12 amino acids. The germline CDR1 and CDR2 sequences are MNHNS and SASEGT. DNA of the CDR3: TGTGCCAGCAGCCAAGGTGATTCACCCCTCCACTTT. Translated, it gives CASSQGDSPLHF.

Points on this clonotype: A clone one base away is much larger, so this may be a read error. This is likely a read error, given that the CDR3 carries no conserved phenylalanine or tryptophan at its end. This chain links TRBV13 with TRBJ1-1, with 10 bases matching TRBD1. CDR3 length: 17 amino acids. The germline gives CDR1 PRHDT, CDR2 FYEKMQ (reference sequence). The trim removed 1 base at V and 1 base at J, leaving 6 bases unmatched. The CDR3 region has the DNA TGTGCCAGCAGCTTAGTACCGGGACAGGGGACGAACACTGAAGCTTTCTCT. It specifies CASSLVPGQGTNTEAFS.

This clonotype has a count of ten or more. The chain combines TRBV6-5 with TRBJ1-5; D is undetermined. CDR1 is MNHEY and CDR2 is SVGAGI in the germline V gene. CDR3 length: 15 residues. Trimming stripped 0 bases from V and 1 base from J, with 7 bases between. CDR3 nucleotide sequence: TGTGCCAGCAGTTACTCGATTGGGAGCAATCAGCCCCAGCATTTT. Translated: CASSYSIGSNQPQHF.

There are many counts of this clonotype. The chain links TRBV20-1 to TRBJ2-4, with unresolved D. Germline-derived CDR1 and CDR2 are DFQATT and SNEGSKA (reference sequence). The CDR3 runs to 13 residues. Trimming removed 6 bases at V and 0 bases at J, with 9 bases between. The CDR3 bases are TGCAGTGCCGGGCAACCAGCCAAAAACATTCAGTACTTC. It is translated as CSAGQPAKNIQYF.

This clonotype was found a few times. The chain couples TRBV20-1 to TRBJ1-2, with 7 nucleotides matching TRBD1. The trim removed 6 bases at V and 3 bases at J, leaving 7 bases unmatched. Germline-derived CDR1 and CDR2 are DFQATT and SNEGSKA (reference sequence). The CDR3 covers 13 residues. The CDR3 coding sequence is TGCAGTGCGAGAAGGGGGCAGGACTATGGCTACACCTTC. Protein sequence: CSARRGQDYGYTF.

This chain joins TRBV24-1 and TRBJ2-1, with D unclear. The germline V gene encodes CDR1 KGHDR and CDR2 SFDVKD. This CDR3 has 8 residues. The V gene lost 4 bases and the J gene lost 12 bases, with 0 bases spanning the gap. The CDR3 region has the DNA TGTGCCACCAGTGAGCAGTTCTTC. This encodes CATSEQFF.